This entry lists 6 T cell receptor beta chains sequenced from one sample in a study of beta chain features in type 1 diabetes. The entirety of the isolated RNA underwent reverse transcription, so expressed TCRB transcripts were sequenced. Sequencing used immunoSEQ multiplex PCR; TCRdb keeps in-frame clones, though not all of them. Of 400,000 to 500,000 clones in the sample, approximately 15% are singletons; the top ten hold about 0.04%. Sequencing was done on a sample of naive CD4+ T cells from blood. The receptors shown here come from a man aged 25-45 years in good health.

The chain links TRBV6-6 to TRBJ2-7; D remains ambiguous. Trimming removed 6 bases from V and 6 bases from J, with 12 bases in between. Germline V gene lookup returns CDR1 MNHNY and CDR2 SVGAGI (reference sequence). This CDR3 has 12 amino acids. The CDR3 here is CASRDLLGEQYV. The CDR3 bases are TGTGCCAGCAGGGACCTCCTGGGCGAGCAGTACGTC.

The chain combines TRBV19 with TRBJ1-4, with D possibly being TRBD1 (5 bases). The ends were cut back, 9 bases at V and 8 bases at J, with 19 bases in the middle. The CDR3 is 14 amino acids. Per germline, CDR1 LNHDA and CDR2 SQIVND (reference sequence). The CDR3 region has the DNA TGTGCCAGCTCATTTGGGGCAGGAGCCGAAAAACTGTTTTTT. Protein product: CASSFGAGAEKLFF.

V is TRBV4-3 and J is TRBJ2-5; D remains unclear. The V and J ends lost 0 bases and 0 bases respectively, with 8 bases between them. Germline CDR1 LGHNA, CDR2 YSLEER. This CDR3 contains 15 residues. The CDR3 sequence: CASSQDRLYQETQYF. For the CDR3, the DNA is TGCGCCAGCAGCCAAGACAGACTCTACCAAGAGACCCAGTACTTC.

Only a few counts were recorded for this clone. The chain uses TRBV7-8 and TRBJ2-5; D remains ambiguous. Germline V gene sequence: CDR1 SGHVS, CDR2 FQNEAQ. Trimming shortened V by 5 bases and J by 2 bases, and 24 bases separated the two germline ends. There are 18 residues in the CDR3. The CDR3 nucleotides read TGTGCCAGCAGCCCGGAAATACTTAGACGAAGGGCACAAGAGACCCAGTACTTC. Its protein product is CASSPEILRRRAQETQYF.

The chain has TRBV7-8 and TRBJ2-3, with D possibly TRBD2 on 7 matching bases. Germline CDR1 and CDR2: SGHVS and FQNEAQ. The V and J ends lost 2 bases and 5 bases respectively, with 17 bases between them. The CDR3 spans 16 residues. The CDR3 nucleotides are TGTGCCAGCAGCTTACTGTGGCGGGGGCTGGAAGATACGCAGTATTTT. Translated: CASSLLWRGLEDTQYF. The whole variable domain, filled in from reference TRBV7-8 and TRBJ2-3, reads GAGVSQSPRYKVAKRGQDVALRCDPISGHVSLFWYQQALGQGPEFLTYFQNEAQLDKSGLPSDRFFAERPEGSVSTLKIQRTQQEDSAVYLCASSLLWRGLEDTQYFGPGTRLTVL.

This chain uses TRBV6-1 with TRBJ2-7; D is perhaps TRBD1 (6 bases). V lost 5 bases, J lost 3 bases, and 14 bases lay in between. This CDR3 has 14 residues. Germline V gene data show CDR1 as MNHNS and CDR2 as SASEGT. The CDR3 loop reads CASSRTGQIYEQYF. In DNA form, the CDR3 reads TGTGCCAGCAGTCGAACCGGACAGATCTACGAGCAGTACTTC.